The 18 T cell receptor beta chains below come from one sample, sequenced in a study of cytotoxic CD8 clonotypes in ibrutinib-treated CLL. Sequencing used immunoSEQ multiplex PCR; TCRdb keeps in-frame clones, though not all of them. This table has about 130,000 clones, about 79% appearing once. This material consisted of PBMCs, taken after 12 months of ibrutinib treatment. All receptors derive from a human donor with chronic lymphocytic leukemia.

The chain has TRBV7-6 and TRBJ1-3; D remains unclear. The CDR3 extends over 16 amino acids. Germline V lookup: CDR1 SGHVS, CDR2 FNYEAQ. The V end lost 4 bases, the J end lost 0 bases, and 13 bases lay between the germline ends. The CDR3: CASSSPGQNSGNTIYF. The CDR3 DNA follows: TGTGCCAGCAGCTCCCCCGGGCAGAACTCTGGAAACACCATATATTTT.

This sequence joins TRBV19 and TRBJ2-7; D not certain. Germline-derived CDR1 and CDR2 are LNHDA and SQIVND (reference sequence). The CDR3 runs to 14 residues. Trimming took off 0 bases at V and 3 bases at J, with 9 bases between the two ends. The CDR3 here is CASSIDVRNYEQYF. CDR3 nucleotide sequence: TGTGCCAGTAGTATAGATGTACGGAACTACGAGCAGTACTTC.

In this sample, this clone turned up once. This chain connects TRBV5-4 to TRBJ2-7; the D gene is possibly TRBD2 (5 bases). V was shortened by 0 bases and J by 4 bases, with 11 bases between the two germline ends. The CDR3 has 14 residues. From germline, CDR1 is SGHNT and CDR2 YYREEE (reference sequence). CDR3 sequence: CASSLGGRSYEQYF. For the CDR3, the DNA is TGTGCCAGCAGCTTGGGTGGGAGAAGTTACGAGCAGTACTTC.

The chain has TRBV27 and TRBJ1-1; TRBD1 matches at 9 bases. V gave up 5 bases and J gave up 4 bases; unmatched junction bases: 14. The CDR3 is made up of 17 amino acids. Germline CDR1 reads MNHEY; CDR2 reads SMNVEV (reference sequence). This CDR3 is CASSQSPGQGGGTEAFF. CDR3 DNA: TGTGCCAGCAGTCAAAGTCCGGGACAGGGCGGGGGCACTGAAGCTTTCTTT.

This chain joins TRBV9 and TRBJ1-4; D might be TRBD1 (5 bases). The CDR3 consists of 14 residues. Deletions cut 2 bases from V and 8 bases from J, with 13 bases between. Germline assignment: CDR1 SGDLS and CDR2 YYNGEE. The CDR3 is CASSVTPGQEKLFF. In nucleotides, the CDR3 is TGTGCCAGCAGCGTTACCCCGGGGCAAGAAAAACTGTTTTTT.

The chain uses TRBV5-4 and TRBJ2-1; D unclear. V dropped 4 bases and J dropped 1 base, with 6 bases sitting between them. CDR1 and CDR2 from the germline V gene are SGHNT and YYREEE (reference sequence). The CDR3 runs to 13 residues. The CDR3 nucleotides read TGTGCCAGCAGCCGGCAATCCTACAATGAGCAGTTCTTC. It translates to CASSRQSYNEQFF.

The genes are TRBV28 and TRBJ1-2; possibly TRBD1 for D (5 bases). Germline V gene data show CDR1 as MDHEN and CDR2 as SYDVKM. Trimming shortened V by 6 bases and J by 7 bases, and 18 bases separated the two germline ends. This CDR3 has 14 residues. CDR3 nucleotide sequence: TGTGCCAGCAGCTCGCCCGAACAGGTTACTGGCTACACCTTC. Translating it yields CASSSPEQVTGYTF.

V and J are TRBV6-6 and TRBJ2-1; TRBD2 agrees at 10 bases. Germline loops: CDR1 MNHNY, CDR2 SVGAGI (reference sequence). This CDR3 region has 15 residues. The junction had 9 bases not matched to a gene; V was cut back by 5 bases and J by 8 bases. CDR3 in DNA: TGTGCCAGCAGTCCGAGCGGCCTAGCGGGAGATGAGCAGTTCTTC. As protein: CASSPSGLAGDEQFF.

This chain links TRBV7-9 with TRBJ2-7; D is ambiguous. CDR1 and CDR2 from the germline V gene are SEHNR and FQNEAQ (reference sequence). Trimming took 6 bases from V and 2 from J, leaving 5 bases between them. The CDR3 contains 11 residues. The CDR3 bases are TGTGCCAGCAGGGGGACCTACGAGCAGTACTTC. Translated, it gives CASRGTYEQYF. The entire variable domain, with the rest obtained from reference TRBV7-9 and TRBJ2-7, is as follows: DTGVSQNPRHKITKRGQNVTFRCDPISEHNRLYWYRQTLGQGPEFLTYFQNEAQLEKSRLLSDRFSAERPKGSFSTLEIQRTEQGDSAMYLCASRGTYEQYFGPGTRLTVT.

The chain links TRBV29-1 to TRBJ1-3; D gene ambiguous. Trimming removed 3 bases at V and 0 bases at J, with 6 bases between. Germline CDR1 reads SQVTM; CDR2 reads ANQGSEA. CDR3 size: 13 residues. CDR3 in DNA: TGCAGCGTTGAGTTGGACTCTGGAAACACCATATATTTT. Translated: CSVELDSGNTIYF.

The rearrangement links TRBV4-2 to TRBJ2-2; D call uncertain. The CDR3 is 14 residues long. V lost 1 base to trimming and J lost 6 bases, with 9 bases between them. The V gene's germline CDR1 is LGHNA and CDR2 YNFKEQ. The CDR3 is CASSQGRTAGELFF. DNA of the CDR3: TGTGCCAGCAGCCAAGGACGGACCGCCGGGGAGCTGTTTTTT.

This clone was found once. The chain's CDR3 is CAIKKQGTIYEQYF. The DNA for the CDR3 is TGTGCCATCAAAAAACAGGGGACAATCTACGAGCAGTACTTC. The chain recombines TRBV10-3 with TRBJ2-7, with 7 bases fitting TRBD1. The CDR3 contains 14 residues. Germline V gene sequence: CDR1 ENHRY, CDR2 SYGVKD. V lost 7 bases and J lost 3; bases outside the gene matches: 9.

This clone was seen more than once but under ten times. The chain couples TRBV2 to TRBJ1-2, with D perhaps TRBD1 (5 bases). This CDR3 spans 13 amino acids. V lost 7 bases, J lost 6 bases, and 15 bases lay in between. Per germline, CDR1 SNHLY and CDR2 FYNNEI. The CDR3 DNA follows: TGTGCCAGCACCTCGGGACTGCCTAATGGCTACACCTTC. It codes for CASTSGLPNGYTF.

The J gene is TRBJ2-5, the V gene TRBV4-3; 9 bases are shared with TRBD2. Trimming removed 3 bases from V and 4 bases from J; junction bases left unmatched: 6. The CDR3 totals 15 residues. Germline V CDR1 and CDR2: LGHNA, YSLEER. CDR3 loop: CASSQIAGVGETQYF. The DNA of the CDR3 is TGCGCCAGCAGCCAGATAGCGGGAGTGGGAGAGACCCAGTACTTC.

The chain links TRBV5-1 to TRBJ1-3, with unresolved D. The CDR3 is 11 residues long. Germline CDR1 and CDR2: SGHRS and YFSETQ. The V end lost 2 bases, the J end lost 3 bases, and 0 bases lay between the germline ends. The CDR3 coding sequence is TGCGCCAGCAGCTTTGGAAACACCATATATTTT. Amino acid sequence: CASSFGNTIYF.

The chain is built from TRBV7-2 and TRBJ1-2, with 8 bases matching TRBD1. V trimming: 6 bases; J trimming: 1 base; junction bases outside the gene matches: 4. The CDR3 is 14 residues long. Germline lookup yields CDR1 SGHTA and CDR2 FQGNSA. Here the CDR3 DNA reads TGTGCCAGCAGACTGGACAGGGATAACTATGGCTACACCTTC. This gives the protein CASRLDRDNYGYTF.

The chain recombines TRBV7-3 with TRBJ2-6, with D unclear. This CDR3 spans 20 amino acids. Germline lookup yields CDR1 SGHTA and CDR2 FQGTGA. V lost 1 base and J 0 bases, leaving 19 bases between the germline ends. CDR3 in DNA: TGTGCCAGCAGCTTAAAAAAGACATCGGGTGGGGTCTCTGGGGCCAACGTCCTGACTTTC. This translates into CASSLKKTSGGVSGANVLTF.

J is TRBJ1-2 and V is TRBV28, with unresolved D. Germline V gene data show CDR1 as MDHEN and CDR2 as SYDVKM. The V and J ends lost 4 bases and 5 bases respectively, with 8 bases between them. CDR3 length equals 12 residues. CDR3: CASSSWEYGYTF. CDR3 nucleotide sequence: TGTGCCAGCAGTTCCTGGGAGTATGGCTACACCTTC.